Listed below are T cell receptor beta chains from one sample, sequenced in a study of CD8 T cells in Susac syndrome. TCRdb redid the calling of the immunoSEQ multiplex PCR reads with MiXCR, one entry per CDR3 protein. Of roughly 160,000 distinct CDR3 sequences in the sample, about 95% were seen once. Source material: CD4+ T cells from PBMCs. These receptors all stem from a human donor in good health. CDR3s leave out the opening cysteine and the closing phenylalanine or tryptophan. Fields, in order: CDR3 protein, V gene, J gene.

CDR3aa: ASSLKGRDEQF
v_gene: TRBV5-6
j_gene: TRBJ2-1

CDR3aa: ASSYLNSGGFLL
v_gene: TRBV6-6
j_gene: TRBJ2-1

CDR3aa: ASSGPSHEQF
v_gene: TRBV7-2
j_gene: TRBJ2-1

CDR3aa: ASSFGQGANEQY
v_gene: TRBV5-1
j_gene: TRBJ2-7

CDR3aa: ASSQDGGHGYT
v_gene: TRBV4-1
j_gene: TRBJ1-2

CDR3aa: SVDGQGGRDSYT
v_gene: TRBV29-1
j_gene: TRBJ1-2

CDR3aa: ASSKDRGSGELF
v_gene: TRBV14
j_gene: TRBJ2-2

CDR3aa: ASSLGRGNEQF
v_gene: TRBV28
j_gene: TRBJ2-1

CDR3aa: ASSITGQEGQPQH
v_gene: TRBV9
j_gene: TRBJ1-5

CDR3aa: SVRTGTPHNEQF
v_gene: TRBV29-1
j_gene: TRBJ2-1

CDR3aa: AGTGYYGYT
v_gene: TRBV20-1
j_gene: TRBJ1-2

CDR3aa: ASSQSDRGRFNQPQH
v_gene: TRBV23-1
j_gene: TRBJ1-5

CDR3aa: SGYSATNEKLF
v_gene: TRBV29-1
j_gene: TRBJ1-4

CDR3aa: SSIPLFRGGDEQF
v_gene: TRBV29-1
j_gene: TRBJ2-1

CDR3aa: ASRGTGLLYEQY
v_gene: TRBV25-1
j_gene: TRBJ2-7

CDR3aa: ASSQRMGQGGSPLH
v_gene: TRBV4-3
j_gene: TRBJ1-6

CDR3aa: SAGAGGNYGYT
v_gene: TRBV20-1
j_gene: TRBJ1-2